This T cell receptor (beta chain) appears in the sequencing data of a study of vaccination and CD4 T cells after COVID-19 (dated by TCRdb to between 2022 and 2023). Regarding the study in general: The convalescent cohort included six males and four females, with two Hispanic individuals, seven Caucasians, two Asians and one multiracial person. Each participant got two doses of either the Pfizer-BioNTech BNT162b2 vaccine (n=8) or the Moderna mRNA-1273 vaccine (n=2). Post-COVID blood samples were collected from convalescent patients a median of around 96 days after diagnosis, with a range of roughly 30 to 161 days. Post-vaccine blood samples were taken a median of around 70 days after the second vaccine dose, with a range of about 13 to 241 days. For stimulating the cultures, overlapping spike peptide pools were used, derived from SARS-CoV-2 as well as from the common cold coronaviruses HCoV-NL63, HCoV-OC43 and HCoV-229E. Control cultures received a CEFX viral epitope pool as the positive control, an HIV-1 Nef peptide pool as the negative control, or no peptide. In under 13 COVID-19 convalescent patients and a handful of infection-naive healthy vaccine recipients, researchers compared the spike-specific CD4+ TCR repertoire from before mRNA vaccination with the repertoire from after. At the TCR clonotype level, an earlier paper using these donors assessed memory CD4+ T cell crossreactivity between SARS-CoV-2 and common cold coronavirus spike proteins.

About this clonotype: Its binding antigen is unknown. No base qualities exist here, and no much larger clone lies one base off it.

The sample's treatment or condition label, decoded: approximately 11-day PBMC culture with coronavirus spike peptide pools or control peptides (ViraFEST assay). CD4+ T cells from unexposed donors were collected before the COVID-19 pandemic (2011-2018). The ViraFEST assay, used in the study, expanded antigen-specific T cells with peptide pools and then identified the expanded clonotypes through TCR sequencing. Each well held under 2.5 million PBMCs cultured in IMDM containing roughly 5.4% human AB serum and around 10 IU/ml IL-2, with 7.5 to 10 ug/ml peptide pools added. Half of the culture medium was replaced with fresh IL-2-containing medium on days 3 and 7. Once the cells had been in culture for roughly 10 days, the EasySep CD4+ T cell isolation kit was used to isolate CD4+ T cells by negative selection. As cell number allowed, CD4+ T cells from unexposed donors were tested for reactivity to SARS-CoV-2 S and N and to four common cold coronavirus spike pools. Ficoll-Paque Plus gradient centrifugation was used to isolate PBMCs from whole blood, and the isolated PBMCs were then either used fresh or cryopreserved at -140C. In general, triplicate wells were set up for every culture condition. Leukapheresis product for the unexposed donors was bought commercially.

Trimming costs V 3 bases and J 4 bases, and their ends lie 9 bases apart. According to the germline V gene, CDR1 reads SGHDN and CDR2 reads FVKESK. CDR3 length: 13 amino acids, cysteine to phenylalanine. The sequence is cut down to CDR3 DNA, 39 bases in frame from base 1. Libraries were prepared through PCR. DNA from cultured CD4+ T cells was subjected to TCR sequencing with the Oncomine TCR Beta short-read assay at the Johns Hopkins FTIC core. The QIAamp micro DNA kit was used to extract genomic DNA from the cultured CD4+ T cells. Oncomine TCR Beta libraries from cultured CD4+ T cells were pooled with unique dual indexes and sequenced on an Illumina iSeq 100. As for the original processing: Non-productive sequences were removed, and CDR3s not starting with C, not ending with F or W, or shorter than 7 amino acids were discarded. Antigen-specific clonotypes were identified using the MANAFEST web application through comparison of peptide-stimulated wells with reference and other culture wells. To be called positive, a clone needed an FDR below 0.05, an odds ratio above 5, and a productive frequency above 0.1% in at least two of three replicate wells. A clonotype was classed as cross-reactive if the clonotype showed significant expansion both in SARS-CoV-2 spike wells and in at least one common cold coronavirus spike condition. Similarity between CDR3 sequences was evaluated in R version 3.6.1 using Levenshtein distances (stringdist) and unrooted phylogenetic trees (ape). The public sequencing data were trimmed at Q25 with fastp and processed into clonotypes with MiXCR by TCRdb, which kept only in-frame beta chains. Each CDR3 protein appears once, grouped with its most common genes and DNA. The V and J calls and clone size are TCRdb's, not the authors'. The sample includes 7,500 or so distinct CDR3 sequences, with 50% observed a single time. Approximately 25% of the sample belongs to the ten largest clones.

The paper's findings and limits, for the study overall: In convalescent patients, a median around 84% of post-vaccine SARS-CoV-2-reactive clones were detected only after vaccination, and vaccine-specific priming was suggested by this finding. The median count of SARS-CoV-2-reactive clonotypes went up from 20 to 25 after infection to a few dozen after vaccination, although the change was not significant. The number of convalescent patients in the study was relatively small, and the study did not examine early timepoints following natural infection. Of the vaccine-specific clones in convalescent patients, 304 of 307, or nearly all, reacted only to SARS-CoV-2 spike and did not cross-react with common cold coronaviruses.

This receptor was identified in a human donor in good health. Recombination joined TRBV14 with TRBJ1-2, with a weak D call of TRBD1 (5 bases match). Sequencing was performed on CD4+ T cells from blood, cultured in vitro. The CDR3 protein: CASSHRVPYGYTF. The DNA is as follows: TGTGCCAGCAGCCACAGGGTCCCCTATGGCTACACCTTC. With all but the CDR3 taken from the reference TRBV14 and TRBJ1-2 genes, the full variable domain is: EAGVTQFPSHSVIEKGQTVTLRCDPISGHDNLYWYRRVMGKEIKFLLHFVKESKQDESGMPNNRFLAERTGGTYSTLKVQPAELEDSGVYFCASSHRVPYGYTFGSGTRLTVV.